Presented here are 18 T cell receptor beta chains from one specimen sequenced in a study of CD4 T cells in relation to SARS-CoV-2 and coronaviruses. Libraries were prepared by immunoSEQ multiplex PCR; TCRdb keeps only in-frame clonotypes and omits some of them. The data contain more than 30,000 clones, roughly 85% of them singletons. The sample was memory CD4+ T cells from PBMCs. The receptors originated from an adult with COVID-19.

The genes are TRBV15 and TRBJ2-7, with 9 nucleotides matching TRBD1. The V segment lost 3 bases and the J segment 3 bases; nucleotides outside the gene matches: 6. CDR1 is LNHNV, CDR2 YYDKDF, per germline (reference sequence). This CDR3 is built from 15 residues. The CDR3: CATSSPDRGYYEQYF. Here the CDR3 DNA reads TGTGCCACCAGCAGCCCGGACAGGGGATACTACGAGCAGTACTTC.

V usage is TRBV28 and J usage is TRBJ1-2; weak D call: TRBD1 (5 bases). The CDR3 is made up of 12 amino acids. Per the germline V gene, CDR1 is MDHEN and CDR2 is SYDVKM. The ends were cut back, 4 bases at V and 4 bases at J, with 7 bases in the middle. The CDR3 is CASSSDSYGYTF. The CDR3 region has the DNA TGTGCCAGCAGTTCTGACAGCTATGGCTACACCTTC.

In DNA form, the CDR3 reads TGTGCCAGCAGTATACAGGTCAACCACGAGCAGTACTTC. This codes for CASSIQVNHEQYF. The V and J genes are TRBV7-9 and TRBJ2-7; the D gene is possibly TRBD1 (5 bases). V was cut by 6 bases and J by 5 bases, with 14 bases left in between. Per the germline V gene, CDR1 is SEHNR and CDR2 is FQNEAQ (reference sequence). CDR3 length: 13 amino acids.

The chain employs TRBV3-1 (or the pseudogene TRBV3-2) and TRBJ1-1, with D hard to call. V lost 4 bases to trimming and J lost 11 bases, with 11 bases between them. Germline CDR1 reads LGHDT; CDR2 reads YNNKEL (reference sequence). This CDR3 comprises 11 residues. CDR3 DNA: TGTGCCAGCAGCCGCGGTCAGGCGGCTTTCTTT. Protein product: CASSRGQAAFF.

The genes are TRBV7-9 and TRBJ2-7, with 9 bases aligning to TRBD1. The CDR3 is made up of 14 amino acids. V lost 5 bases and J lost 6; bases outside the gene matches: 8. The germline CDR1 and CDR2 sequences are SEHNR and FQNEAQ (reference sequence). The chain's CDR3 is CASSPWGQGFEQYF. In nucleotides, the CDR3 is TGTGCCAGCAGCCCCTGGGGACAGGGTTTCGAGCAGTACTTC. The whole variable domain, remainder taken from reference TRBV7-9 and TRBJ2-7, is DTGVSQNPRHKITKRGQNVTFRCDPISEHNRLYWYRQTLGQGPEFLTYFQNEAQLEKSRLLSDRFSAERPKGSFSTLEIQRTEQGDSAMYLCASSPWGQGFEQYFGPGTRLTVT.

This clone was observed a single time. J is TRBJ2-3 and V is TRBV7-2, with a weak D call TRBD2 (6 bases). In germline, CDR1 is SGHTA, CDR2 FQGNSA. V lost 8 bases and J lost 6, with 18 bases in between. CDR3 size: 14 residues. CDR3 residues: CASQPAGDPDTQYF. The DNA for the CDR3 is TGTGCCAGCCAGCCAGCGGGTGACCCGGATACGCAGTATTTT.

V and J are TRBV28 and TRBJ1-5, with a possible D match to TRBD1 (5 bases). The V end lost 4 bases, the J end lost 1 base, and 17 bases lay between the germline ends. The CDR3 spans 17 residues. Germline loops: CDR1 MDHEN, CDR2 SYDVKM. The CDR3 sequence is CASSSRGFQGSNQPQHF. The CDR3 nucleotides read TGTGCCAGCAGTTCCCGTGGGTTTCAGGGAAGCAATCAGCCCCAGCATTTT. Based on the CDR3 plus reference TRBV28 and TRBJ1-5, the full variable domain is DVKVTQSSRYLVKRTGEKVFLECVQDMDHENMFWYRQDPGLGLRLIYFSYDVKMKEKGDIPEGYSVSREKKERFSLILESASTNQTSMYLCASSSRGFQGSNQPQHFGDGTRLSIL.

The J gene is TRBJ2-1, the V gene TRBV2; D is unclear. The length of the CDR3 is 11 residues. V was shortened by 2 bases and J by 4 bases, with 0 bases between the two germline ends. The germline V gene has CDR1 SNHLY and CDR2 FYNNEI. The CDR3 sequence: CASSEYNEQFF. DNA for the CDR3: TGTGCCAGCAGTGAATACAATGAGCAGTTCTTC.

This clone has only one observation. The chain couples TRBV7-2 to TRBJ2-1, with 15 positions matching TRBD2. This CDR3 has 16 amino acids. Germline values: CDR1 SGHTA, CDR2 FQGNSA. V shed 1 base, J shed 7 bases, and the junction held 2 bases outside the gene matches. CDR3 coding DNA: TGTGCCAGCAGCTTAGTAGGGACTAGCGGGAGGAATGAGCAGTTCTTC. Protein sequence: CASSLVGTSGRNEQFF.

This clone was picked up a small number of times. This chain links TRBV4-1 with TRBJ2-1; no definite D call. Germline V CDR1 and CDR2: MGHRA, YSYEKL. This CDR3 is built from 13 residues. The V and J ends lost 4 bases and 6 bases respectively, with 10 bases between them. The CDR3 sequence is CASSRHIANEQFF. CDR3 coding DNA: TGCGCCAGCAGCCGGCATATCGCCAATGAGCAGTTCTTC.

The CDR3 DNA reads as TGTGCCAGCTCACCGGGCGGCCAAGACACCATATATTTT. It yields the protein CASSPGGQDTIYF. The chain joins TRBV18 to TRBJ1-3; D not resolved. Trimming took 3 bases from V and 8 from J, leaving 11 bases between them. Germline CDR1 and CDR2: KGHSH and LQKENI. The CDR3 has 13 residues.

The CDR3 sequence: CASSLSAGMDTQYF. In DNA, the CDR3 is TGTGCCAGCAGCTTGTCAGCGGGAATGGATACGCAGTATTTT. The V gene is TRBV5-5, the J gene TRBJ2-3, with 7 bases aligning to TRBD2. Germline-derived CDR1 and CDR2 are SGHKS and YYEKEE (reference sequence). The CDR3 covers 14 residues. V lost 1 base, J lost 6 bases, and 5 bases stayed unmatched. Filled out from reference TRBV5-5 and TRBJ2-3, the complete variable domain reads DAGVTQSPTHLIKTRGQQVTLRCSPISGHKSVSWYQQVLGQGPQFIFQYYEKEERGRGNFPDRFSARQFPNYSSELNVNALLLGDSALYLCASSLSAGMDTQYFGPGTRLTVL.

This clone turned up a few times. The CDR3 region is CASSQDRGTGANVLTF. The CDR3 DNA is TGCGCCAGCAGCCAAGATCGGGGTACCGGGGCCAACGTCCTGACTTTC. The rearrangement joins TRBV4-1 to TRBJ2-6; TRBD2 might be the D (5 bases). The V and J ends lost 0 bases and 4 bases respectively, with 10 bases between them. Looked up from germline, CDR1 is MGHRA and CDR2 is YSYEKL. The CDR3 has 16 amino acids.

V is TRBV18 and J is TRBJ2-3; D gene ambiguous. Trimming took off 3 bases at V and 5 bases at J, with 9 bases between the two ends. Per germline, CDR1 KGHSH and CDR2 LQKENI. CDR3 length: 13 residues. CDR3 sequence (DNA): TGTGCCAGCTCACCGTCGGCGGAAGATACGCAGTATTTT. It specifies CASSPSAEDTQYF.

The rearrangement links TRBV19 to TRBJ2-7; D remains unclear. The CDR3 contains 13 residues. Germline CDR1 and CDR2: LNHDA and SQIVND (reference sequence). Between the trimmed V and J ends, which lost 8 bases and 3 bases, there was a span of 14 bases. Here the CDR3 reads CASFNYINYEQYF. CDR3 bases: TGTGCCAGTTTCAACTACATAAACTACGAGCAGTACTTC.

The chain links TRBV19 to TRBJ2-3, with TRBD2 identical over 8 bases. The CDR3 is 14 residues long. Germline-derived CDR1 and CDR2 are LNHDA and SQIVND (reference sequence). V was pared by 8 bases and J by 4 bases, with 8 bases of the junction left unmatched. CDR3 sequence reads: CASRNGRVPDTQYF. CDR3 nucleotides: TGTGCCAGTCGTAACGGGAGGGTGCCAGATACGCAGTATTTT.

The CDR3 protein is CASSQELGGAAWNTEAFF. The CDR3 nucleotides are TGCGCCAGCAGCCAAGAGTTAGGGGGGGCAGCTTGGAACACTGAAGCTTTCTTT. The rearrangement joins TRBV4-3 to TRBJ1-1; TRBD1 might be the D (6 bases). CDR1 is LGHNA, CDR2 YSLEER, per germline. V was pared by 0 bases and J by 1 base, with 18 bases between. CDR3 length equals 18 residues.

The V gene is TRBV28, the J gene TRBJ2-7; D ambiguous. V gave up 3 bases and J gave up 3 bases, with 15 bases separating them. CDR1 is MDHEN and CDR2 is SYDVKM in the germline V gene. The CDR3 is 15 amino acids. The CDR3 DNA reads TGTGCCAGCAGTTTTCAAGGGTCACCTAACTACGAGCAGTACTTC. Protein sequence: CASSFQGSPNYEQYF.